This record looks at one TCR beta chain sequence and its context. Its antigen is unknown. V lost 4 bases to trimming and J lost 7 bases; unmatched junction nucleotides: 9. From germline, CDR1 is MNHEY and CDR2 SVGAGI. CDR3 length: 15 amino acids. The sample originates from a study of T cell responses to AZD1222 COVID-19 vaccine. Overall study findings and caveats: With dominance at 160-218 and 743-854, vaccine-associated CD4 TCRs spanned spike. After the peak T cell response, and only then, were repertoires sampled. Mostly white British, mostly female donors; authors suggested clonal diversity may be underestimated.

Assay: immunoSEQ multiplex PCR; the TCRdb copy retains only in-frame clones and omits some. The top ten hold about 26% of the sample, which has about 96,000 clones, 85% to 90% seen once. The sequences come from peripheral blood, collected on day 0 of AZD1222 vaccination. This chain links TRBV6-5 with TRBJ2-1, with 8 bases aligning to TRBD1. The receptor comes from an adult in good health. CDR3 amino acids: CASSSPRQGANEQFF. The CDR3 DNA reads TGTGCCAGCAGTTCCCCGCGCCAGGGGGCGAATGAGCAGTTCTTC.